The sequence of this T cell receptor beta chain was determined in a study of T cell repertoires in cytomegalovirus infection. V lost 5 bases and J lost 0, with 15 bases in between. The CDR3 is 16 residues long. From germline, CDR1 is SGHTA and CDR2 FQGNSA. This clonotype was picked up a small number of times. TCRdb processed the reads anew with MiXCR; each CDR3 protein has one entry. The sample includes around 320,000 distinct CDR3 sequences, 8% to 9.5% of them seen just once. This clonotype was obtained from a human donor in good health (CMV status not recorded). Some clones in this sample may be carry-over from other donors' samples. The source material was PBMCs. The V call is TRBV7-2, the J call TRBJ2-3, with D perhaps assigned TRBD1 or TRBD2 (5 bases each). In nucleotides, the CDR3 is TGTGCCAGCAGCACTCGACAGACTACTAGCACAGATACGCAGTATTTT. Residues: CASSTRQTTSTDTQYF.